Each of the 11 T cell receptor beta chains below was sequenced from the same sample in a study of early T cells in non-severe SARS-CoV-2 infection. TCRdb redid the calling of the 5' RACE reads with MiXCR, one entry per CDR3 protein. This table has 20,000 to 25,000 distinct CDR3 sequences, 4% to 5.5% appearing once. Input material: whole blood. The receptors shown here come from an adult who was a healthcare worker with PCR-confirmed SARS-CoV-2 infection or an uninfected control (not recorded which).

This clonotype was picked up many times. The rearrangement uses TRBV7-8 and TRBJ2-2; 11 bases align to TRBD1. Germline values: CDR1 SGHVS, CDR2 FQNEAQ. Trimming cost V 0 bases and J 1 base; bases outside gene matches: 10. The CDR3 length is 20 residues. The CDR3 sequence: CASSLAPTPGTGGNTGELFF. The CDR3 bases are TGTGCCAGCAGCTTAGCCCCAACCCCCGGGACAGGGGGGAACACCGGGGAGCTGTTTTTT.

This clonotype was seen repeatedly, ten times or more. The CDR3 loop is CAWVPPGTPREQYF. The CDR3 DNA sequence: TGTGCCTGGGTCCCGCCCGGGACCCCTAGGGAGCAGTACTTC. J is TRBJ2-7 and V is TRBV30; D is perhaps TRBD1 or TRBD2 (5 bases each). Trimming stripped 5 bases from V and 7 bases from J, with 21 bases between. Germline-derived CDR1 and CDR2 are GTSNPN and SVGIG (reference sequence). CDR3 length equals 14 residues.

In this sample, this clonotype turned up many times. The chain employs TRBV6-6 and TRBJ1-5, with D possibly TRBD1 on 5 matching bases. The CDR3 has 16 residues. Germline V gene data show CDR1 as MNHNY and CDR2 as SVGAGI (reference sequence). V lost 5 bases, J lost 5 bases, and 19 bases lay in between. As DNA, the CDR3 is TGTGCCAGCAGTCATGGGACCCTCGGACTATATCAGCCCCAGCATTTT. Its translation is CASSHGTLGLYQPQHF.

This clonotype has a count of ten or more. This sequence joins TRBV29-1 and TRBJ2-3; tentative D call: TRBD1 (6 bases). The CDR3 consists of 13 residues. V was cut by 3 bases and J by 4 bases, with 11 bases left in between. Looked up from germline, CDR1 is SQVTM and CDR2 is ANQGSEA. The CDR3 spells CSVDSDRSDTQYF. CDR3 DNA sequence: TGCAGCGTTGATTCGGACAGATCAGATACGCAGTATTTT.

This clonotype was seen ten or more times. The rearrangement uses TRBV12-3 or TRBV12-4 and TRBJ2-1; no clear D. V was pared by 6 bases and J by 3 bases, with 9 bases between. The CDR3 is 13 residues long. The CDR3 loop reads CASSPPSYNEQFF. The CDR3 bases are TGTGCCAGCAGCCCACCTAGCTACAATGAGCAGTTCTTC.

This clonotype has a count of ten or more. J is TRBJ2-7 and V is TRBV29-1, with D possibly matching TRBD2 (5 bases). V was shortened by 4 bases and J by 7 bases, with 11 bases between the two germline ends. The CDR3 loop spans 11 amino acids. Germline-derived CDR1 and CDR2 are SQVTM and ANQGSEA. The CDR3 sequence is CSVVRGQEQYF. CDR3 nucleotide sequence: TGCAGCGTTGTACGGGGTCAGGAGCAGTACTTC.

The CDR3: CATTPGGGGGPEQYF. The CDR3 bases are TGTGCCACCACTCCCGGAGGGGGGGGCGGCCCCGAGCAGTACTTC. The chain combines TRBV27 with TRBJ2-7; perhaps TRBD2 as D (7 bases). The V end was cut by 10 bases, the J end by 6 bases, with 25 bases between. Germline V CDR1 and CDR2: MNHEY, SMNVEV (reference sequence). The CDR3 contains 15 residues.

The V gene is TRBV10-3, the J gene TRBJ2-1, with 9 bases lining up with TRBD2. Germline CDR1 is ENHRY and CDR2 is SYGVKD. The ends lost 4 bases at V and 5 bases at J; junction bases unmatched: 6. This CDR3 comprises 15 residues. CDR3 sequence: CAISGWTSVHNEQFF. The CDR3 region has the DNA TGTGCCATCAGTGGTTGGACTAGCGTACACAATGAGCAGTTCTTC.

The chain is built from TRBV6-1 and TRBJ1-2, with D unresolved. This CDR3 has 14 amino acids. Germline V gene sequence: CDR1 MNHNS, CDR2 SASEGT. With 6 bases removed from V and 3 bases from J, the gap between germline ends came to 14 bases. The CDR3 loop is CASRSPDGDYGYTF. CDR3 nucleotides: TGTGCCAGCAGGAGCCCGGATGGAGACTATGGCTACACCTTC.

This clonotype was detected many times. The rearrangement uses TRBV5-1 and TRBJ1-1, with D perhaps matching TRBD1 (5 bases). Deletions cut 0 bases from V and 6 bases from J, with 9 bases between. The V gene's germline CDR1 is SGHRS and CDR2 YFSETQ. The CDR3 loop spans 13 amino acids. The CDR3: CASSLGSGPEAFF. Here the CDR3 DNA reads TGCGCCAGCAGCTTGGGTTCGGGACCTGAAGCTTTCTTT.

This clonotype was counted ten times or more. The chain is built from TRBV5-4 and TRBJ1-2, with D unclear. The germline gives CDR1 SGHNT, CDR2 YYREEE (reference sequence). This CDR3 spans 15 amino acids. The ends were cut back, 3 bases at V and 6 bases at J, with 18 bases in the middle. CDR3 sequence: CASSSGNGIYDGYTF. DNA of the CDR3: TGTGCCAGCAGCTCGGGAAACGGGATTTACGATGGCTACACCTTC.